The rows below give T cell receptor beta chains drawn from one sample of a study of T cell responses to AZD1222 COVID-19 vaccine. TCRdb's copy holds only in-frame clones and misses some; the assay was immunoSEQ multiplex PCR. This sample's table reports about 140,000 clones. The sequenced material came from peripheral blood. These receptors were obtained from an adult in good health. CDR3s include the opening cysteine and the closing phenylalanine or tryptophan. The D gene is left open where the match is weak.

V gene,D gene,J gene,CDR3 protein
TRBV18,-,TRBJ2-7,CASSPPGSYYEQYF
TRBV7-9,-,TRBJ2-1,CASRPTTYNEQFF
TRBV4-2,-,TRBJ1-6,CASSQDIGNNSPLHF
TRBV4-3,-,TRBJ1-2,CASSQARALVNYGYTF
TRBV6-5,-,TRBJ1-1,CASTLGYMNTEAFF
TRBV19,TRBD2,TRBJ2-2,CASSMRTSGGSNTGELFF
TRBV6-5,-,TRBJ1-2,CASYRDPLGGYTF
TRBV19,-,TRBJ1-2,CASSTARGDYGYTF
TRBV7-2,-,TRBJ2-7,CASSLEGASGLYEQYF
TRBV19,TRBD1,TRBJ1-3,CASTPTGAGNTIYF
TRBV7-9,TRBD1,TRBJ1-3,CASPGTGGNTIYF
TRBV7-3,-,TRBJ2-3,CASSFLPGDTQYF
TRBV9,TRBD2,TRBJ2-1,CASSAGLAGGYNEQFF
TRBV6-2/TRBV6-3,-,TRBJ1-3,CASSDWDFGSGNTIYF
TRBV30,-,TRBJ1-1,CAWSVDRHTEAFF
TRBV19,-,TRBJ1-2,CASSIGEAGTVYGYTF
TRBV4-2,TRBD2,TRBJ2-7,CASSQARGDDYEQYF
TRBV27,-,TRBJ1-5,CASSLSEGSNQPQHF
TRBV9,-,TRBJ2-3,CASSVGDTQYF
TRBV28,TRBD1,TRBJ1-5,CASREQGVGNQPQHF
TRBV20-1,-,TRBJ1-1,CSASWGIRGTEAFF
TRBV6-5,TRBD1,TRBJ1-2,CASPYRGTNYGYTF
TRBV7-8,-,TRBJ1-6,CASSLTDSAVSPLHF
TRBV5-1,-,TRBJ2-6,CASSETDSLGVLTF
TRBV5-1,TRBD1,TRBJ2-7,CASGPGQGAGEQYF
TRBV5-6,TRBD1,TRBJ1-2,CASSPGQGFGGYTF
TRBV3-1/TRBV3-2,-,TRBJ2-1,CASSQDIASNEQFF
TRBV5-1,-,TRBJ1-6,CASSSDSVNSPLHF
TRBV7-2,-,TRBJ2-1,CASSYPNQLPGDFYNEQFF
TRBV5-6,-,TRBJ1-2,CASSLLWGLPNYGYTF
TRBV4-1,TRBD1,TRBJ2-1,CASSQTIGGDSYNEQFF
TRBV19,-,TRBJ1-1,CASSLTANTEAFF
TRBV15,-,TRBJ1-6,CATSGTFYNSPLHF
TRBV15,TRBD1,TRBJ1-2,CATSRTLQGAQSNGYTF
TRBV5-4,-,TRBJ2-4,CASSLIDYGKNIQYF
TRBV4-3,TRBD1,TRBJ1-6,CASSQDSAGGSSPLHF
TRBV6-5,-,TRBJ2-5,CASSSSEAEGTQYF
TRBV21-1,-,TRBJ1-6,CASSEPQGAYSPLHF
TRBV28,-,TRBJ1-1,CASSFGQPATEAFF
TRBV19,TRBD1,TRBJ2-6,CASSSRGQYSSGANVLTF
TRBV3-1/TRBV3-2,-,TRBJ1-3,CASSRGGSGNTIYF
TRBV19,-,TRBJ2-7,CASSTAFGSYEQYF
TRBV5-6,-,TRBJ1-5,CASSLSPLQGSQPQHF
TRBV18,-,TRBJ2-7,CASSPPTGYRYEQYF
TRBV3-1/TRBV3-2,-,TRBJ1-6,CASSQGNIGSPLHF
TRBV30,TRBD1,TRBJ1-3,CAWITGGVSPSSGNTIYF
TRBV27,-,TRBJ2-7,CASSFSGSYEQYF
TRBV5-8,-,TRBJ1-2,CASSFVDSNIYGYTF
TRBV7-6,-,TRBJ1-5,CASSLGPTGGYSNQPQHF